Listed below are T cell receptor beta chains from one sample, sequenced in a study of shared clonotypes between healthy human individuals. Sequencing was performed with immunoSEQ multiplex PCR; in TCRdb, only in-frame clones are kept and a portion is missing. Altogether about 480,000 clones are present, 75% to 80% being singletons, with the ten largest covering under 15%. Sample: PBMCs. These receptors were obtained from a middle-aged woman in good health. Some clones in this sample may be carry-over from other donors' samples. CDR3s include the opening cysteine and the closing phenylalanine or tryptophan. A D gene is named only where the DNA matches it firmly. Clone size is given for some rows only: seen once, a few or many times, or a class if the clone is expanded.

cdr3_length,v_call,d_call,j_call,clone_size,cdr3_aa,cdr3_nt
13,TRBV9,-,TRBJ2-6,-,CASKTSGANVLTF,TGTGCCAGCAAGACGTCTGGGGCCAACGTCCTGACTTTC
12,TRBV5-8,-,TRBJ2-3,-,CASRRSTDTQYF,TGTGCCAGCAGGAGGAGCACAGATACGCAGTATTTT
15,TRBV5-6,-,TRBJ1-4,-,CASSLATGSNEKLFF,TGTGCCAGCAGCTTGGCGACGGGAAGTAATGAAAAACTGTTTTTT
15,TRBV6-1,TRBD2,TRBJ2-2,-,CASSDGLAETGELFF,TGTGCCAGCAGCGACGGACTAGCGGAGACCGGGGAGCTGTTTTTT
12,TRBV18,-,TRBJ2-5,-,CASSPDRETQYF,TGTGCCAGCTCACCCGACCGAGAGACCCAGTACTTC
14,TRBV11-2,TRBD1,TRBJ2-2,-,CASRAGTGSGELFF,TGTGCCAGCAGGGCCGGGACAGGATCCGGGGAGCTGTTTTTT
16,TRBV1,-,TRBJ1-1,-,CTSSQDRTGLNTEAFF,TGCACCAGCAGCCAAGACCGGACAGGGCTGAACACTGAAGCTTTCTTT
14,TRBV2,-,TRBJ1-1,-,CASSEAGGMLEAFF,TGTGCCAGCAGTGAAGCAGGAGGGATGTTAGAAGCTTTCTTT
14,TRBV28,-,TRBJ1-5,-,CASSLGAYNQPQHF,TGTGCCAGCAGTTTGGGAGCGTACAATCAGCCCCAGCATTTT
15,TRBV7-8,-,TRBJ2-1,-,CASSLDSRDWNEQFF,TGTGCCAGCAGCTTAGATTCGCGGGACTGGAATGAGCAGTTCTTC
15,TRBV6-6,TRBD1,TRBJ1-1,-,CASSYDGQGGTEAFF,TGTGCCAGCAGTTACGACGGACAGGGAGGCACTGAAGCTTTCTTT
17,TRBV7-2,-,TRBJ1-1,-,CASSSARGIRPNTEAFF,TGTGCCAGCAGCTCCGCTAGGGGGATAAGGCCGAACACTGAAGCTTTCTTT
13,TRBV30,TRBD1,TRBJ2-5,-,CAWSPGGAETQYF,TGTGCCTGGAGTCCAGGGGGCGCGGAGACCCAGTACTTC
13,TRBV7-2,-,TRBJ2-1,-,CASSSPPYNEQFF,TGTGCCAGCAGCTCACCCCCCTACAATGAGCAGTTCTTC
15,TRBV11-2,-,TRBJ2-3,-,CASSLIGAQQHTQYF,TGTGCCAGCAGCTTGATAGGGGCGCAGCAGCATACGCAGTATTTT
14,TRBV6-4,-,TRBJ1-1,-,CASRTDHRNTEAFF,TGTGCCAGCAGAACCGACCACCGCAACACTGAAGCTTTCTTT
16,TRBV19,-,TRBJ1-1,many,CASTPPRVPMNTEAFF,TGTGCCAGTACCCCCCCGAGGGTCCCCATGAACACTGAAGCTTTCTTT
14,TRBV4-1,-,TRBJ2-3,-,CASSQGLAADTQYF,TGCGCCAGCAGCCAAGGGTTAGCGGCAGATACGCAGTATTTT
13,TRBV11-2,-,TRBJ2-7,-,CASSLDLTLEQYF,TGTGCCAGCAGCTTAGATCTTACGTTAGAGCAGTACTTC
14,TRBV7-2,-,TRBJ1-1,-,CASSLGGWNTEAFF,TGTGCCAGCAGCCTAGGGGGATGGAACACTGAAGCTTTCTTT
15,TRBV10-3,-,TRBJ2-2,-,CAISEVATNTGELFF,TGTGCCATCAGTGAGGTAGCTACGAACACCGGGGAGCTGTTTTTT
13,TRBV5-5,-,TRBJ1-1,-,CASSLRDKNLAFF,TGTGCCAGCAGCTTGAGGGACAAAAATTTAGCTTTCTTT
16,TRBV30,TRBD1,TRBJ2-7,-,CAWSRTYMGQAIAQYF,TGTGCCTGGAGCCGGACCTACATGGGACAGGCGATCGCGCAGTACTTC
15,TRBV10-3,TRBD2,TRBJ2-7,once,CAISSGLALTYEQYF,TGTGCCATCAGTTCGGGACTAGCGTTAACCTACGAGCAGTACTTC
16,TRBV5-1,-,TRBJ1-4,once,CASSLAPQGDGEKLFF,TGCGCCAGCAGCTTGGCCCCGCAGGGCGATGGTGAAAAACTGTTTTTT
17,TRBV28,TRBD1,TRBJ1-2,-,CASSLPSPGTGDYGYTF,TGTGCCAGCAGTTTACCAAGTCCCGGGACAGGAGACTATGGCTACACCTTC
16,TRBV7-2,-,TRBJ2-7,once,CASSNPGRRNSYEQYF,TGTGCCAGCAGCAACCCGGGCCGACGAAACTCCTACGAGCAGTACTTC
14,TRBV2,TRBD1,TRBJ2-7,-,CASSETWTGDEQYF,TGTGCCAGCAGTGAAACCTGGACAGGGGACGAGCAGTACTTC
13,TRBV10-3,TRBD1,TRBJ2-5,few,CAISGQGSETQYF,TGTGCCATCAGTGGACAGGGTTCGGAGACCCAGTACTTC
16,TRBV6-6,TRBD2,TRBJ2-3,-,CASSFLSTSGKNTQYF,TGTGCCAGCAGTTTTCTGTCGACTAGCGGGAAAAATACGCAGTATTTT
11,TRBV25-1,-,TRBJ2-7,-,CASSDGYEQYF,TGTGCCAGCAGTGACGGGTACGAGCAGTACTTC
13,TRBV6-5,-,TRBJ2-1,-,CASSSGSYNEQFF,TGTGCCAGCAGTTCCGGGTCCTACAATGAGCAGTTCTTC
15,TRBV4-2,-,TRBJ2-7,few,CASSQDYGSSYEQYF,TGTGCCAGCAGCCAAGATTACGGTAGCTCCTACGAGCAGTACTTC
13,TRBV13,-,TRBJ1-4,-,CASSLSRNEKLFF,TGTGCCAGCAGCTTAAGCCGGAATGAAAAACTGTTTTTT
15,TRBV15,-,TRBJ2-1,-,CATSSGRSRDNEQFF,TGTGCCACCAGCTCTGGACGGTCAAGGGACAATGAGCAGTTCTTC
13,TRBV6-5,-,TRBJ1-6,-,CASSDIRGSSLHF,TGTGCCAGCAGTGATATTAGGGGGTCGTCCCTCCACTTT
12,TRBV7-9,-,TRBJ2-5,-,CASSPAGETQYF,TGTGCCAGCAGCCCCGCTGGGGAGACCCAGTACTTC
16,TRBV4-1,TRBD1,TRBJ1-3,-,CASSQRTGEPGNTIYF,TGCGCCAGCAGCCAAAGAACAGGGGAGCCTGGAAACACCATATATTTT
13,TRBV10-3,-,TRBJ2-1,-,CAISGFGGNEQFF,TGTGCCATCAGTGGTTTTGGGGGCAATGAGCAGTTCTTC
16,TRBV28,-,TRBJ2-1,-,CASSRISKGWDNEQFF,TGTGCCAGCAGCCGTATTAGTAAGGGTTGGGACAATGAGCAGTTCTTC
15,TRBV4-2,-,TRBJ1-2,-,CASSQENRRDYGYTF,TGTGCCAGCAGCCAAGAAAATCGCAGGGACTATGGCTACACCTTC
15,TRBV28,-,TRBJ1-4,-,CASSFLGIRNEKLFF,TGTGCCAGCAGTTTTCTTGGGATTCGGAATGAAAAACTGTTTTTT
14,TRBV19,TRBD1,TRBJ1-1,few,CASSPRQGRTEAFF,TGTGCCAGTAGCCCTCGACAGGGTCGTACTGAAGCTTTCTTT
14,TRBV18,TRBD2,TRBJ2-1,-,CASSPGLVGNEQFF,TGTGCCAGCTCACCGGGACTAGTAGGGAATGAGCAGTTCTTC